The clone carrying this T cell receptor beta chain was seen many times. The antigen is not known. This sample is part of a study of T cells after yellow fever vaccination. Study-level background: When fractions had low cell numbers, they were prepared with SMART-Seq v4 Ultra Low Input.

The germline V gene encodes CDR1 SGHVS and CDR2 FNYEAQ. CDR3 length: 11 residues. Trimming left V 3 bases short and J 6 bases short, with 6 bases between. Template-switching 5'RACE yielded the TCR cDNA; a universal primer site and UMIs were added in the process. TCRdb independently ran MiXCR on the 5' RACE reads; one entry per CDR3 protein. This sample has about 140,000 distinct CDR3 sequences, with about 7% found just once. Study outcomes and limitations: Abundant bulk-derived clonotypes could contaminate FACS-sorted repertoires.

This rearrangement joins TRBV7-6 to TRBJ2-7, with D uncertain. Here the sequenced sample was CD4+ T cells sorted from PBMCs, taken 10 days after the yellow fever booster vaccination. This clonotype was sampled from a man aged 30 to 39 who received the YFV17D yellow fever vaccine. The CDR3, as DNA: TGTGCCAGCAGCTTTTCGGGCGAGCAGTACTTC. It is translated as CASSFSGEQYF.